These 32 T cell receptor beta chains originate from one sample sequenced in a study of T cell clonotyping in hematopoietic cell transplantation (dated by TCRdb to about 2021). According to the study, the label for this sample's time point signals: recipient sample about 28 days before transplant, after cytoreduction. The library was prepared using the immunoSEQ multiplex PCR assay. This is the immuneACCESS table as TCRdb keeps it, with only in-frame sequences that have V and J called. A part of the clones is gone; compared with another copy, unresolved V genes explain less than half, and the rest is unexplained. Here the sample has over 8,000 clones; 87% occur a single time. In total, the top ten clones hold about 15% of the sample. Material: peripheral blood mononuclear cells, obtained before stem cell transplant. The receptors come from a woman in her forties or fifties with chronic myeloid leukemia. Some clones in this sample may be carry-over from other donors' samples.

This clone has a handful of counts. V gene TRBV18 combines with J gene TRBJ2-5, with 8 bases that match TRBD2. The CDR3 runs to 16 residues. After removal of 3 bases from V and 1 base from J, the junction contained 7 bases not matched to a gene. Germline V CDR1 and CDR2: KGHSH, LQKENI. The CDR3 coding sequence is TGTGCCAGCTCACCCCTCCCGGGGGGGGTCCAAGAGACCCAGTACTTC. Translating gives CASSPLPGGVQETQYF. Full variable domain (missing parts from reference TRBV18 and TRBJ2-5): NAGVMQNPRHLVRRRGQEARLRCSPMKGHSHVYWYRQLPEEGLKFMVYLQKENIIDESGMPKERFSAEFPKEGPSILRIQQVVRGDSAAYFCASSPLPGGVQETQYFGPGTRLLVL.

The chain links TRBV7-6 to TRBJ2-2; D is unclear. CDR3 size: 14 residues. Germline CDR1 reads SGHVS; CDR2 reads FNYEAQ. The germline V and J ends were trimmed by 2 bases and 6 bases, with 10 bases remaining between them. The DNA of the CDR3 is TGTGCCAGCAGCTTACAGGAGTACGCCGGGGAGCTGTTTTTT. Its translation: CASSLQEYAGELFF.

The chain carries TRBV28 and TRBJ2-7, with TRBD1 identical over 8 bases. The germline gives CDR1 MDHEN, CDR2 SYDVKM. The junction had 4 bases not matched to a gene; V was cut back by 7 bases and J by 2 bases. The CDR3 extends over 13 amino acids. CDR3 region: CASISQGAYEQYF. DNA for the CDR3: TGTGCCAGCATTTCACAGGGGGCCTACGAGCAGTACTTC.

V gene TRBV5-1 combines with J gene TRBJ2-5; 7 positions agree with TRBD2. Germline trimming cut 8 bases from V and 1 base from J; bases unmatched to any gene: 11. CDR1 and CDR2 from the germline V gene are SGHRS and YFSETQ. The CDR3 runs 15 residues. DNA for the CDR3: TGCGCCAGTACCGACGGGAGGTTTCCCCAAGAGACCCAGTACTTC. It specifies CASTDGRFPQETQYF.

This clone was counted a few times. The genes are TRBV4-2 and TRBJ2-2; 10 nucleotides agree with TRBD2. Germline lookup yields CDR1 LGHNA and CDR2 YNFKEQ. This CDR3 region has 16 residues. Unmatched junction bases numbered 1, after V lost 1 base and J lost 2 bases. As DNA, the CDR3 is TGTGCCAGCAGCCAAGCTAGCGGGAGAAACACCGGGGAGCTGTTTTTT. Protein sequence: CASSQASGRNTGELFF.

The V and J genes are TRBV9 and TRBJ1-1; D uncertain. Deletions cut 1 base from V and 1 base from J, with 5 bases between. Germline loops: CDR1 SGDLS, CDR2 YYNGEE. The CDR3 loop spans 13 amino acids. DNA for the CDR3: TGTGCCAGCAGCGTAAGCTGGAACACTGAAGCTTTCTTT. Translated: CASSVSWNTEAFF.

The J gene is TRBJ2-2, the V gene TRBV6-1; D might be TRBD1 (5 bases). The CDR3 has 14 amino acids. The germline gives CDR1 MNHNS, CDR2 SASEGT. The V gene lost 3 bases and the J gene lost 5 bases, with 10 bases spanning the gap. In DNA, the CDR3 is TGTGCCAGCAGTGATCAGGGTAGGACCGGGGAGCTGTTTTTT. Amino acids: CASSDQGRTGELFF.

This chain's CDR3 is CASRDRLLVYGYTF. The DNA of the CDR3 is TGTGCCAGCCGAGACAGGCTCCTGGTCTATGGCTACACCTTC. The chain combines TRBV2 with TRBJ1-2, with D perhaps TRBD1 (6 bases). Trimming stripped 8 bases from V and 4 bases from J, with 17 bases between. Germline V gives CDR1 SNHLY, CDR2 FYNNEI. This CDR3 spans 14 amino acids.

This chain uses TRBV28 with TRBJ1-4, with D unclear. CDR1 is MDHEN and CDR2 is SYDVKM in the germline V gene. Deletions cut 4 bases from V and 3 bases from J, with 9 bases between. This CDR3 has 14 residues. The CDR3 loop is CASSYRGPNEKLFF. CDR3 nucleotide sequence: TGTGCCAGCAGTTACAGAGGCCCTAATGAAAAACTGTTTTTT. Based on the CDR3 plus reference TRBV28 and TRBJ1-4, the full variable domain is DVKVTQSSRYLVKRTGEKVFLECVQDMDHENMFWYRQDPGLGLRLIYFSYDVKMKEKGDIPEGYSVSREKKERFSLILESASTNQTSMYLCASSYRGPNEKLFFGSGTQLSVL.

This chain joins TRBV5-4 and TRBJ1-2; 8 nucleotides align to TRBD1. The CDR3 totals 13 residues. J lost 7 bases, V lost 1 base, and 3 bases had no gene match. Germline V CDR1 and CDR2: SGHNT, YYREEE (reference sequence). This chain's CDR3 is CASSLPDRAGYTF. CDR3 coding DNA: TGTGCCAGCAGCTTGCCGGACAGGGCTGGCTACACCTTC.

This clone appeared a single time. This chain links TRBV6-1 with TRBJ1-5; possible D gene TRBD1, 6 bases. CDR3 size: 15 residues. CDR1 is MNHNS, CDR2 SASEGT, per germline. With 7 bases removed from V and 4 bases from J, the gap between germline ends came to 17 bases. This CDR3 is CASTLLGQGNQPQHF. In DNA, the CDR3 is TGTGCCAGCACCCTACTGGGGCAGGGGAATCAGCCCCAGCATTTT.

V and J are TRBV28 and TRBJ2-3; 10 bases align to TRBD2. Losses at the gene ends were 8 bases for V and 4 bases for J; bases not matched to a gene: 6. The CDR3 spans 14 residues. Germline CDR1 reads MDHEN; CDR2 reads SYDVKM. The CDR3 reads CASGPSGSADTQYF. As DNA, the CDR3 is TGTGCCAGCGGGCCTAGCGGGAGTGCAGATACGCAGTATTTT.

The chain joins TRBV5-1 to TRBJ2-2; 14 nucleotides agree with TRBD2. Germline CDR1 is SGHRS and CDR2 is YFSETQ. V shed 4 bases, J shed 1 base, and the junction held 3 bases outside the gene matches. The CDR3 has 17 residues. The DNA for the CDR3 is TGCGCCAGCAGCACTGGACTAGCGGGAGGGAACACCGGGGAGCTGTTTTTT. Residues: CASSTGLAGGNTGELFF.

This rearrangement joins TRBV5-1 to TRBJ2-1; 7 bases agree with TRBD1. V was pared by 5 bases and J by 0 bases, with 5 bases of the junction left unmatched. The CDR3 sequence is 15 residues long. Germline V lookup: CDR1 SGHRS, CDR2 YFSETQ. CDR3 coding DNA: TGCGCCAGCAGACTCACAGGGGACTCCTACAATGAGCAGTTCTTC. Translation: CASRLTGDSYNEQFF.

The chain combines TRBV27 with TRBJ2-7; D is possibly TRBD1 or TRBD2 (5 bases each). CDR3 size: 11 residues. Germline CDR1 is MNHEY and CDR2 is SMNVEV (reference sequence). Deletions cut 2 bases from V and 6 bases from J, with 5 bases between. The CDR3 DNA reads TGTGCCAGCAGTTTAGGGGGCGAGCAGTACTTC. This sequence encodes CASSLGGEQYF.

The chain employs TRBV7-9 and TRBJ1-2, with D uncertain. The CDR3 is made up of 13 amino acids. Germline CDR1 SEHNR, CDR2 FQNEAQ (reference sequence). V was clipped by 3 bases and J by 4 bases, with 9 bases between them. CDR3 sequence (DNA): TGTGCCAGCAGCTTGAAGACGGCCTATGGCTACACCTTC. Its translation is CASSLKTAYGYTF.

The chain joins TRBV9 to TRBJ2-3; D uncertain. V was clipped by 0 bases and J by 0 bases, with 11 bases between them. Germline V gives CDR1 SGDLS, CDR2 YYNGEE. The CDR3 is 16 amino acids. The CDR3 sequence: CASSVAVDFSTDTQYF. The CDR3 DNA reads as TGTGCCAGCAGCGTAGCCGTAGACTTTAGCACAGATACGCAGTATTTT. The full variable domain, rest sourced from reference TRBV9 and TRBJ2-3, is DSGVTQTPKHLITATGQRVTLRCSPRSGDLSVYWYQQSLDQGLQFLIQYYNGEERAKGNILERFSAQQFPDLHSELNLSSLELGDSALYFCASSVAVDFSTDTQYFGPGTRLTVL.

This clone was seen more than once but under ten times. The chain recombines TRBV4-2 with TRBJ1-4, with D tentatively TRBD1 (5 bases). V was pared by 0 bases and J by 8 bases, with 13 bases between. CDR3 length: 15 residues. Germline-derived CDR1 and CDR2 are LGHNA and YNFKEQ. This CDR3 is CASSQDLPGNEKLFF. CDR3 nucleotide sequence: TGTGCCAGCAGCCAAGATCTCCCAGGGAACGAAAAACTGTTTTTT.

The CDR3 DNA reads TGTGCCAGTAGTATTAGCGACAGGGCTCACTATGGCTACACCTTC. Residues: CASSISDRAHYGYTF. The genes are TRBV19 and TRBJ1-2; 7 bases map to TRBD1. J gave up 3 bases and V 3 bases, and 7 bases lay outside the gene matches. The CDR3 is 15 amino acids. Germline values: CDR1 LNHDA, CDR2 SQIVND (reference sequence).

The chain combines TRBV27 with TRBJ2-6; TRBD2 is a possible D gene (5 bases). Germline loops: CDR1 MNHEY, CDR2 SMNVEV (reference sequence). CDR3 length: 16 residues. The germline V and J ends were trimmed by 7 bases and 3 bases, with 16 bases remaining between them. DNA of the CDR3: TGTGCCAGCACAACGCGAGGGAACATTGGGGCCAACGTCCTGACTTTC. This codes for CASTTRGNIGANVLTF.

J is TRBJ1-2 and V is TRBV2, with a weak D call TRBD1 (6 bases). Per the germline V gene, CDR1 is SNHLY and CDR2 is FYNNEI. V dropped 7 bases and J dropped 5 bases, with 20 bases sitting between them. This CDR3 is 15 amino acids long. The CDR3 DNA is TGTGCCAGCACCCAGGGGCCGGGGTTCGGGTATGGCTACACCTTC. Amino acids: CASTQGPGFGYGYTF. The full variable domain, rest sourced from reference TRBV2 and TRBJ1-2, is EPEVTQTPSHQVTQMGQEVILRCVPISNHLYFYWYRQILGQKVEFLVSFYNNEISEKSEIFDDQFSVERPDGSNFTLKIRSTKLEDSAMYFCASTQGPGFGYGYTFGSGTRLTVV.

The V call is TRBV28, the J call TRBJ2-7; D may be TRBD1 (6 bases). The CDR3 is 12 amino acids. Trimming stripped 6 bases from V and 6 bases from J, with 12 bases between. Per germline, CDR1 MDHEN and CDR2 SYDVKM. The CDR3 loop reads CASRAQGIEQYF. CDR3 coding DNA: TGTGCCAGCAGGGCACAGGGAATCGAGCAGTACTTC.

The count of this clone is one. The rearrangement joins TRBV5-1 to TRBJ1-1, with TRBD1 as a possible D gene (5 bases). With 4 bases removed from V and 5 bases from J, the gap between germline ends came to 9 bases. The CDR3 totals 12 residues. Germline V CDR1 and CDR2: SGHRS, YFSETQ. The CDR3 loop is CASSLRETEAFF. The CDR3 coding sequence is TGCGCCAGCAGCCTCAGGGAAACTGAAGCTTTCTTT.

The chain carries TRBV5-1 and TRBJ2-5; D ambiguous. Germline CDR1 reads SGHRS; CDR2 reads YFSETQ. Trimming stripped 0 bases from V and 5 bases from J, with 11 bases between. The CDR3 is made up of 14 amino acids. CDR3 DNA sequence: TGCGCCAGCAGCTTGGTTCCGGGTCCTGAGACCCAGTACTTC. Amino acids: CASSLVPGPETQYF. Full variable domain (outside the CDR3, taken from reference TRBV5-1 and TRBJ2-5): KAGVTQTPRYLIKTRGQQVTLSCSPISGHRSVSWYQQTPGQGLQFLFEYFSETQRNKGNFPGRFSGRQFSNSRSEMNVSTLELGDSALYLCASSLVPGPETQYFGPGTRLLVL.

The rearrangement joins TRBV28 to TRBJ2-2; no clear D gene. The CDR3 consists of 15 residues. The germline V gene has CDR1 MDHEN and CDR2 SYDVKM. V lost 3 bases and J 2 bases, leaving 10 bases between the germline ends. This CDR3 reads CASSFHSSNTGELFF. The CDR3 nucleotides are TGTGCCAGCAGTTTTCACAGTTCAAACACCGGGGAGCTGTTTTTT.

The V gene is TRBV9, the J gene TRBJ2-5, with 11 bases fitting TRBD2. V lost 0 bases to trimming and J lost 5 bases; unmatched junction nucleotides: 3. The CDR3 consists of 15 residues. Germline lookup yields CDR1 SGDLS and CDR2 YYNGEE. In DNA, the CDR3 is TGTGCCAGCAGCGTAGGACTAGCGGGACTCGAGACCCAGTACTTC. This gives the protein CASSVGLAGLETQYF.

The chain recombines TRBV19 with TRBJ2-2, with 8 bases that match TRBD1. J was trimmed by 0 bases and V by 3 bases; bases with no gene match: 9. The CDR3 is 18 residues long. Germline lookup yields CDR1 LNHDA and CDR2 SQIVND (reference sequence). CDR3 sequence reads: CASSITPGQASNTGELFF. The DNA of the CDR3 is TGTGCCAGTAGTATTACCCCGGGACAGGCTTCGAACACCGGGGAGCTGTTTTTT.

The CDR3 here is CASKPSGNTGELFF. In DNA form, the CDR3 reads TGTGCCAGTAAACCAAGCGGGAACACCGGGGAGCTGTTTTTT. This sequence joins TRBV19 and TRBJ2-2, with a possible D match to TRBD2 (5 bases). The CDR3 runs 14 residues. V was clipped by 7 bases and J by 1 base, with 10 bases between them. Germline V gene data show CDR1 as LNHDA and CDR2 as SQIVND (reference sequence).

The rearrangement joins TRBV4-2 to TRBJ2-1; 7 bases agree with TRBD2. Germline V CDR1 and CDR2: LGHNA, YNFKEQ. Germline trimming cut 4 bases from V and 1 base from J; bases unmatched to any gene: 4. The CDR3 length is 15 residues. CDR3 DNA: TGTGCCAGCAGCCTTGGACTAGAATCCTACAATGAGCAGTTCTTC. Encoded protein: CASSLGLESYNEQFF.

J is TRBJ2-1 and V is TRBV7-2; D gene uncertain. This CDR3 region has 12 residues. Germline V gene data show CDR1 as SGHTA and CDR2 as FQGNSA. V was cut by 8 bases and J by 9 bases, with 14 bases left in between. The CDR3 loop is CASGDRSFEQFF. CDR3 in DNA: TGTGCCAGCGGCGATCGCAGCTTTGAGCAGTTCTTC.

V gene TRBV4-2 combines with J gene TRBJ1-1; D not resolved. The CDR3 length is 14 residues. Germline lookup yields CDR1 LGHNA and CDR2 YNFKEQ. The V end was cut by 4 bases, the J end by 0 bases, with 9 bases between. The CDR3 bases are TGTGCCAGCAGCCGGGAATCCATGAACACTGAAGCTTTCTTT. Encoded protein: CASSRESMNTEAFF.

On this clone itself: Different DNA sequences within this sample yield the same CDR3. V usage is TRBV19 and J usage is TRBJ2-2, with D possibly TRBD2 on 5 matching bases. The V and J ends lost 3 bases and 2 bases respectively, with 10 bases between them. The V gene's germline CDR1 is LNHDA and CDR2 SQIVND (reference sequence). The CDR3 totals 15 residues. DNA for the CDR3: TGTGCCAGTAGTATTCAAGCGGCAAACACCGGGGAGCTGTTTTTT. It codes for CASSIQAANTGELFF.